A selection of T cell receptor beta chains follows, all from one sample in a study of blood T cell repertoires in COVID-19. Method: immunoSEQ multiplex PCR; TCRdb's copy keeps in-frame clones and lacks some. The profile shows some 400,000 clones, approximately 89% of them singletons. Material for sequencing was PBMCs or T cells enriched from blood (not recorded which). These receptors were collected from a woman aged 30 to 39 who had recovered from COVID-19. CDR3s include the opening cysteine and the closing phenylalanine or tryptophan. A D gene is named only where the DNA matches it firmly. The size of a clone is reported for some rows only, either as once, few or many, or as a class for expanded clones.

DNA,CDR3,V,size,J,D
TGCAGCGTTGAAAAAGCGGGGGCCGGCAATGAGCAGTTCTTC,CSVEKAGAGNEQFF,TRBV29-1,NA,TRBJ2-1,TRBD2
TGTGCCAGCAGTACTAGCGTTAGCGGGACCCAGTACTTC,CASSTSVSGTQYF,TRBV27,NA,TRBJ2-5,TRBD2
TGTGCCACCAGGCGGACAGGGGACACCGGGGAGCTGTTTTTT,CATRRTGDTGELFF,TRBV15,NA,TRBJ2-2,TRBD1
TGTGCCAGTAGCTTGGCCAGCTCCTACGAGCAGTACTTC,CASSLASSYEQYF,TRBV19,NA,TRBJ2-7,NA
TGTGCCAGCAGTTACCTAGGACAGGGCAGTGGCTACACCTTC,CASSYLGQGSGYTF,TRBV6-5,NA,TRBJ1-2,TRBD1
TGTGCCAGCAGCTTAGACAGGAACACTGAAGCTTTCTTT,CASSLDRNTEAFF,TRBV7-2,NA,TRBJ1-1,NA
TGCAGCGCCCGGGACACCAGGAATGAAAAACTGTTTTTT,CSARDTRNEKLFF,TRBV29-1,NA,TRBJ1-4,NA
TGTGCCAGCAGTCACTACTCGTGGAACACCGGGGAGCTGTTTTTT,CASSHYSWNTGELFF,TRBV6-2/TRBV6-3,many,TRBJ2-2,NA
TGTGCCAGCAGCTCCCGGGGGGGCCCCTACGAGCAGTACTTC,CASSSRGGPYEQYF,TRBV7-8,NA,TRBJ2-7,TRBD2
TGTGCCAGTAGTATCTTCGGACAGGGGGCTCCTGAAGCTTTCTTT,CASSIFGQGAPEAFF,TRBV19,NA,TRBJ1-1,TRBD1
TGTGCCAGCAGTTACTCCGGTCGGGGGGAGCTGTTTTTT,CASSYSGRGELFF,TRBV6-2/TRBV6-3,NA,TRBJ2-2,NA
TGTGCCAGCAGCTTGCGGCGGGACTCGGCCGGGGAGCTGTTTTTT,CASSLRRDSAGELFF,TRBV5-4,NA,TRBJ2-2,NA
TGTGCCAGCAGTTGGTCCGGTCGCAATCAGCCCCAGCATTTT,CASSWSGRNQPQHF,TRBV6-5,NA,TRBJ1-5,NA
TGTGCCAGCAGCGTGTCGGGACAGGGGAATGAAAAACTGTTTTTT,CASSVSGQGNEKLFF,TRBV9,NA,TRBJ1-4,TRBD1
TGTGCCACCAGCAGAGATAGAGGGACAGGGTCGGATACGCAGTATTTT,CATSRDRGTGSDTQYF,TRBV15,NA,TRBJ2-3,TRBD1
TGTGCCAGCAGTGAAACAGGGGGTCTAGGCAATCAGCCCCAGCATTTT,CASSETGGLGNQPQHF,TRBV25-1,once,TRBJ1-5,TRBD1
TGCGCCAGCAGTGAGTCGGGGAGAACTGAAGCTTTCTTT,CASSESGRTEAFF,TRBV10-1,NA,TRBJ1-1,NA
TGTGCCAGTAGTATTTACAGCGGGCCCAAAAACATTCAGTACTTC,CASSIYSGPKNIQYF,TRBV19,NA,TRBJ2-4,NA
TGTGCCAGCAGAGGGAGGGGATATAATTCACCCCTCCACTTT,CASRGRGYNSPLHF,TRBV25-1,once,TRBJ1-6,NA
TGTGCCAGCAGCGATGGAGGGCGAGGCACCGGGGAGCTGTTTTTT,CASSDGGRGTGELFF,TRBV9,NA,TRBJ2-2,NA
TGTGCCAGTAGTACTGGGACAGGGGGCCGTGAAGCTTTCTTT,CASSTGTGGREAFF,TRBV19,NA,TRBJ1-1,TRBD1
TGTGCCAGCAGTTTGGACACCGTGGAGCTGTTTTTT,CASSLDTVELFF,TRBV12-3/TRBV12-4,NA,TRBJ2-2,NA
TGTGCCAGCAGCTTCAGCGGAGACTCCTACGAGCAGTACTTC,CASSFSGDSYEQYF,TRBV11-2,once,TRBJ2-7,NA
TGCGCCGGAACTGGCGGGGCGAATCACTACGAGCAGTACTTC,CAGTGGANHYEQYF,TRBV5-1,NA,TRBJ2-7,NA
TGTGCCTGGAAGGAGGCGGGAACCTACAATGAGCAGTTCTTC,CAWKEAGTYNEQFF,TRBV30,NA,TRBJ2-1,NA
TGTGCCAGCAGCTTAGCGGCTGTTGGTGGCTCCCAGTACTTC,CASSLAAVGGSQYF,TRBV7-2,NA,TRBJ2-5,NA
TGTGCCAGCAGCCCCCACGGTGCAGGGGTCCAGTACTTC,CASSPHGAGVQYF,TRBV9,NA,TRBJ2-4,NA
TGTGCCAGCGACTTTCAAGAGACCCAGTACTTC,CASDFQETQYF,TRBV2,NA,TRBJ2-5,NA
TGTGCCAGCAGCCAAGAGCTGAGTAGCGGGCCGTACCAAGAGACCCAGTACTTC,CASSQELSSGPYQETQYF,TRBV4-2,NA,TRBJ2-5,TRBD2
TGTGCCAGCAGTTACTGGCAGGGGGCCTACGAGCAGTACTTC,CASSYWQGAYEQYF,TRBV6-2/TRBV6-3,NA,TRBJ2-7,TRBD1
TGTGCCAGCAGCGTCGGGACAGGAGGCTACGAGCAGTACTTC,CASSVGTGGYEQYF,TRBV14,NA,TRBJ2-7,TRBD1
TGTGCCACCTTGGGACAGGATTGGAATGAGCAGTTCTTC,CATLGQDWNEQFF,TRBV24-1,NA,TRBJ2-1,TRBD1
TGTGCCAGCAGATATCGACAGGCTCTCTATGGCTACACCTTC,CASRYRQALYGYTF,TRBV5-6,few,TRBJ1-2,NA
TGTGCCAGTAGTAAACGGACAGGGACCTCCTACGAGCAGTACTTC,CASSKRTGTSYEQYF,TRBV19,NA,TRBJ2-7,TRBD1
TGCGCCAGCAGCTTATCGGGGGGGCAGGGAGATACGCAGTATTTT,CASSLSGGQGDTQYF,TRBV5-1,NA,TRBJ2-3,TRBD2
TGTGCCAGCGCCCGGGAGCTTTTGGGGGAGCAGTACTTC,CASARELLGEQYF,TRBV6-6,NA,TRBJ2-7,NA
TGTGCCACCAGCAGAGTCGGACAGACTAACACTGAAGCTTTCTTT,CATSRVGQTNTEAFF,TRBV15,NA,TRBJ1-1,NA
TGTGCCAGCAGTTTATTTACAGCAACTAATGAAAAACTGTTTTTT,CASSLFTATNEKLFF,TRBV28,NA,TRBJ1-4,NA
TGTGCCAGCAACAAAGCGGGAGAAGACAATGAGCAGTTCTTC,CASNKAGEDNEQFF,TRBV6-5,NA,TRBJ2-1,TRBD2
TGTGCCATCAGTGAGTCCCAGACTAGACCCGAAGAGACCCAGTACTTC,CAISESQTRPEETQYF,TRBV10-3,few,TRBJ2-5,NA
TGTGCCAGTAGTATTCTTCGGGGTCGAACAGATACGCAGTATTTT,CASSILRGRTDTQYF,TRBV19,once,TRBJ2-3,NA
TGTGCCAGCATAATCGGATTCGGGGAGACCCAGTACTTC,CASIIGFGETQYF,TRBV6-5,NA,TRBJ2-5,NA
TGTGCCAGCAGCCATTACGGCGGCGCGGAGGGCACCGGGGAGCTGTTTTTT,CASSHYGGAEGTGELFF,TRBV3-1/TRBV3-2,NA,TRBJ2-2,NA
TGTGCTAGCAGCCCTAGACTCACTAGCACAGATACGCAGTATTTT,CASSPRLTSTDTQYF,TRBV7-7,NA,TRBJ2-3,NA
TGTGCCAGCAGCCTGACAGGAAGCTCTAATTCACCCCTCCACTTT,CASSLTGSSNSPLHF,TRBV2,few,TRBJ1-6,NA
TGCAGTGCTAGGACAGGGGAGGGCTACACCTTC,CSARTGEGYTF,TRBV20-1,NA,TRBJ1-2,TRBD1